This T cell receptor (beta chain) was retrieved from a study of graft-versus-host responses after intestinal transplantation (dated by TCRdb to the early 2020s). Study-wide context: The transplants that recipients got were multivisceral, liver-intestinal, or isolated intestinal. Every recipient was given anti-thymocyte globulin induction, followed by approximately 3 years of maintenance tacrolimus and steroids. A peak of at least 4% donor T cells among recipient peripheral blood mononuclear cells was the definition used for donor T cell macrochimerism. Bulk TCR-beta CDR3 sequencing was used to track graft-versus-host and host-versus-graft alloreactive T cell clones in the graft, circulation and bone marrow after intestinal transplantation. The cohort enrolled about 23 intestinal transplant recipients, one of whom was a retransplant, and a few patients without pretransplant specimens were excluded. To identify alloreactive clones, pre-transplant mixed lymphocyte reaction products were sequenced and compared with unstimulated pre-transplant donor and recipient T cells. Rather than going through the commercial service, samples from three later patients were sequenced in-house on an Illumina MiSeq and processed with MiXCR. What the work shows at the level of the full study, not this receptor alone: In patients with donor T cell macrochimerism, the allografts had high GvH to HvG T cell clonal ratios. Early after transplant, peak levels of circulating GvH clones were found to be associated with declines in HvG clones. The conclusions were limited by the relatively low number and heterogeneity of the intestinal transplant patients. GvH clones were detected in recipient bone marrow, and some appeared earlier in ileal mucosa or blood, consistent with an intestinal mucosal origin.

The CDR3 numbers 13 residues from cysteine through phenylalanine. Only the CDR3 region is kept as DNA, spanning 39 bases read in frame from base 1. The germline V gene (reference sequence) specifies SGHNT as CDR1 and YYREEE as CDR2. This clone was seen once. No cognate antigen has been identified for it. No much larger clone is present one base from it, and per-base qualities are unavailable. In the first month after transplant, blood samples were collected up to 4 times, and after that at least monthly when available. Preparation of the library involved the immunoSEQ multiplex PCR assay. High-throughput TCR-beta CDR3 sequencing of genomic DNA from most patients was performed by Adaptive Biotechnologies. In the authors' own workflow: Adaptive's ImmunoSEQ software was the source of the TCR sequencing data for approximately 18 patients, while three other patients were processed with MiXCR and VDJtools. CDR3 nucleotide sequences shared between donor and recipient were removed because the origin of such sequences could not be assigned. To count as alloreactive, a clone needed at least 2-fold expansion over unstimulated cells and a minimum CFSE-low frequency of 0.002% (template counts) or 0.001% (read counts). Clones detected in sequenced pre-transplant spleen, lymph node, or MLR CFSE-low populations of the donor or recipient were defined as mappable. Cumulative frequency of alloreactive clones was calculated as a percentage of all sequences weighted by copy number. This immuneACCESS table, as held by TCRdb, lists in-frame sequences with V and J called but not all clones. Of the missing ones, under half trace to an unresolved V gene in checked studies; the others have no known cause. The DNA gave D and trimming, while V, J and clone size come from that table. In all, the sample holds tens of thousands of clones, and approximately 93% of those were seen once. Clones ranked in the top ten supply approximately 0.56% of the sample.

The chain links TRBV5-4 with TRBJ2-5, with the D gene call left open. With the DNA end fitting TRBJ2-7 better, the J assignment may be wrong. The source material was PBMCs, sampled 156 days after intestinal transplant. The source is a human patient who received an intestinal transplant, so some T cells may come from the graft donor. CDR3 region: CASSLVEQDEQYF. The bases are TGTGCCAGCAGCTTGGTGGAACAAGACGAGCAGTACTTC.